Shown below are 8 T cell receptor beta chains from a single sample sequenced in a study of T cells in Graves' hyperthyroidism and ophthalmopathy. The CDR3 regions of TCR beta were amplified from RNA transcripts. First-round RT-PCR with HTBI primers amplified the TCR CDR3 region. TCRdb passed the multiplex PCR reads through MiXCR, listing each CDR3 protein once. The table includes about 300,000 distinct CDR3 sequences, approximately 18% detected once. Sequenced: blood. Receptors originate from a man aged 45 to 65 with Graves' ophthalmopathy.

The chain combines TRBV12-3 or TRBV12-4 with TRBJ1-3; 9 bases align to TRBD1. The CDR3 length is 16 residues. The V and J ends lost 3 bases and 4 bases, in that order; junction bases with no gene match: 7. For the CDR3, the DNA is TGTGCCAGCAGTTTCCGGGACAGGGTTGCAGGAAACACCATATATTTT. This sequence encodes CASSFRDRVAGNTIYF.

The sample holds many counts of this clonotype. The chain combines TRBV30 with TRBJ2-7; D not certain. Deletions cut 2 bases from V and 6 bases from J, with 14 bases between. The CDR3 has 13 residues. CDR1 GTSNPN and CDR2 SVGIG come from the germline V gene (reference sequence). The CDR3 here is CAWSPPDRREQYF. The CDR3 nucleotides are TGTGCCTGGAGTCCCCCCGATCGACGCGAGCAGTACTTC.

Ten or more counts support this clonotype. The genes are TRBV5-1 and TRBJ2-1; TRBD2 aligns across 12 bases. Germline loops: CDR1 SGHRS, CDR2 YFSETQ. CDR3 length: 15 residues. J lost 6 bases, V lost 3 bases, and 4 bases had no gene match. CDR3 in DNA: TGCGCCAGCAGCTCTAGCGGGAGGGCCGTCAATGAGCAGTTCTTC. As protein: CASSSSGRAVNEQFF.

The table lists this clonotype with a few counts. The chain joins TRBV2 to TRBJ2-2; 7 bases agree with TRBD1. The germline CDR1 and CDR2 sequences are SNHLY and FYNNEI. Trimming cost V 6 bases and J 5 bases; bases outside gene matches: 3. This CDR3 is built from 13 residues. CDR3 protein: CASRTGWTGELFF. CDR3 sequence (DNA): TGTGCCAGCAGGACAGGGTGGACCGGGGAGCTGTTTTTT.

This clonotype was detected many times. The chain links TRBV5-1 to TRBJ2-7; D may be TRBD1 (6 bases). Germline-derived CDR1 and CDR2 are SGHRS and YFSETQ. The CDR3 has 14 residues. Trimming stripped 0 bases from V and 5 bases from J, with 12 bases between. The CDR3 DNA reads as TGCGCCAGCAGCTTGGGCAGGGGCGGCAACGAGCAGTACTTC. It yields the protein CASSLGRGGNEQYF.

This CDR3 is CASSERQGLGEKLFF. As DNA, the CDR3 is TGTGCCAGCAGTGAACGACAGGGGTTAGGGGAAAAACTGTTTTTT. This chain connects TRBV25-1 to TRBJ1-4; 8 positions agree with TRBD1. This CDR3 has 15 residues. Germline CDR1 is MGHDK and CDR2 is SYGVNS. Germline trimming cut 2 bases from V and 8 bases from J; bases unmatched to any gene: 7. Full variable domain (outside the CDR3, taken from reference TRBV25-1 and TRBJ1-4): EADIYQTPRYLVIGTGKKITLECSQTMGHDKMYWYQQDPGMELHLIHYSYGVNSTEKGDLSSESTVSRIRTEHFPLTLESARPSHTSQYLCASSERQGLGEKLFFGSGTQLSVL.

This clonotype was counted ten times or more. The genes are TRBV7-2 and TRBJ2-5; 8 bases match TRBD2. V gave up 1 base and J gave up 0 bases; unmatched junction bases: 4. Germline V gives CDR1 SGHTA, CDR2 FQGNSA. The CDR3 is 16 amino acids. DNA of the CDR3: TGTGCCAGCAGCTTAGGTCCTAGCGGGTACCAAGAGACCCAGTACTTC. Amino acids: CASSLGPSGYQETQYF.

This chain joins TRBV2 and TRBJ2-1; 8 positions agree with TRBD1. This CDR3 spans 16 amino acids. CDR1 SNHLY and CDR2 FYNNEI come from the germline V gene. Trimming removed 1 base from V and 3 bases from J; junction bases left unmatched: 5. CDR3: CASSEEQGVFYNEQFF. Written as DNA, the CDR3 is TGTGCCAGCAGTGAAGAACAGGGGGTTTTCTACAATGAGCAGTTCTTC.